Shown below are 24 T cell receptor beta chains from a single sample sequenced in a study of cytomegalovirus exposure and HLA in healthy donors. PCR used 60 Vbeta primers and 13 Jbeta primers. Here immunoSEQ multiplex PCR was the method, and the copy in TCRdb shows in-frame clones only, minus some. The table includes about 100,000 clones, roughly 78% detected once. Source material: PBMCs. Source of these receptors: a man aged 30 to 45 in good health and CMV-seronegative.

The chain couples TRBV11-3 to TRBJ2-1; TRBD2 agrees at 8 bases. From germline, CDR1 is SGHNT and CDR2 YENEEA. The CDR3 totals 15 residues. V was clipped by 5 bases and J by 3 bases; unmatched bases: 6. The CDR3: CASSISGSDYNEQFF. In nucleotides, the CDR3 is TGTGCCAGCAGCATAAGCGGGAGCGACTACAATGAGCAGTTCTTC.

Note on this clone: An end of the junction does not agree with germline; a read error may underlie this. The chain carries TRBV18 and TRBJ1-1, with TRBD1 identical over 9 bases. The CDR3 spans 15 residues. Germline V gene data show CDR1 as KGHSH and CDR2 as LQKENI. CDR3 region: CASSNLVGQGSEAFF. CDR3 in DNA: TGTGCCAGCTCCAACCTGGTAGGACAGGGGTCTGAGGCTTTCTTT.

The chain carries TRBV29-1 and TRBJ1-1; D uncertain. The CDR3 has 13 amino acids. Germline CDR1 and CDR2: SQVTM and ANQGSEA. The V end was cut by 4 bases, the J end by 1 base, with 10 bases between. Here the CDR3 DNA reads TGCAGCGTTGCCCACGCGGGGAACACTGAAGCTTTCTTT. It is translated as CSVAHAGNTEAFF.

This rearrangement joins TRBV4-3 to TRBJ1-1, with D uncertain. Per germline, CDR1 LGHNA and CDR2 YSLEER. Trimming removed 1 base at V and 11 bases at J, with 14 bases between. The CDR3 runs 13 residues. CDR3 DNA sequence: TGCGCCAGCAGCCAAGTTCGGGGTTTGGAGGCTTTCTTT. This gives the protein CASSQVRGLEAFF.

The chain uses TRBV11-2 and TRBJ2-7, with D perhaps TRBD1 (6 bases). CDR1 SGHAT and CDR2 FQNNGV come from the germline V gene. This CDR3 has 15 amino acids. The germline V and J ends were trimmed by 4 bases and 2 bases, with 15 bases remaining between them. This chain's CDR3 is CASSSTTGTTYEQYF. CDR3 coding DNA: TGTGCCAGCAGCTCCACGACAGGAACCACCTACGAGCAGTACTTC.

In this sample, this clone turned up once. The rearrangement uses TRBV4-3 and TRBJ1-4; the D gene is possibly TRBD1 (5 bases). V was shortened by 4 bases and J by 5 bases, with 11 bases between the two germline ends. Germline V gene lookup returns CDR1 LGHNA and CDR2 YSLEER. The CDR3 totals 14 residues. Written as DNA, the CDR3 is TGCGCCAGCAGCCCCCGCCAGGGCAATGAAAAACTGTTTTTT. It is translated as CASSPRQGNEKLFF.

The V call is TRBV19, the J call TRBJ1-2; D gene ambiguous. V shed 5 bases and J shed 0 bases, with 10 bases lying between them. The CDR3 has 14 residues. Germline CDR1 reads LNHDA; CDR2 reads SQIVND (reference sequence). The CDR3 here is CASSDWTANYGYTF. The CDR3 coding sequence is TGTGCCAGTAGTGATTGGACTGCTAACTATGGCTACACCTTC.

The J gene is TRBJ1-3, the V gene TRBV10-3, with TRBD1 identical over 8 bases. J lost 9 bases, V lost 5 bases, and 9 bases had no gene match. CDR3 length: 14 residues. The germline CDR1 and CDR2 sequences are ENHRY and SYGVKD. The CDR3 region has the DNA TGTGCCATCAGTAAGACAGGGGAAAGTGGCACCATATATTTT. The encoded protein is CAISKTGESGTIYF.

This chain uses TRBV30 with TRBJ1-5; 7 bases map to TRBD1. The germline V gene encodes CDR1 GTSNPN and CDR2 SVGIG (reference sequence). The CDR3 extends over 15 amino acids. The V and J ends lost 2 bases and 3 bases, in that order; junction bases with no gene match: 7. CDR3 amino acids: CAWSRGQSNNQPQHF. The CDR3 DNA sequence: TGTGCCTGGAGTCGGGGACAGTCCAACAATCAGCCCCAGCATTTT.

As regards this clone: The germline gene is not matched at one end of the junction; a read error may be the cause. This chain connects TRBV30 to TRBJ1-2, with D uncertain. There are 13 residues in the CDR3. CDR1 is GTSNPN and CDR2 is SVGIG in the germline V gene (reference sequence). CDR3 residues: CARRESRASGYTF. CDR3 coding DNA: TGTGCCCGGAGAGAGTCGAGGGCGAGTGGCTACACCTTC.

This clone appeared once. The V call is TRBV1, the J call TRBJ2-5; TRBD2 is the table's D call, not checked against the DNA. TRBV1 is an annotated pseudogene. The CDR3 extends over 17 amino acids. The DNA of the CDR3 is TGCACCAGCAGCCAAGATCAAATGAGAGCGGGGCAAGAGACCCAGTACTTC. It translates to CTSSQDQMRAGQETQYF.

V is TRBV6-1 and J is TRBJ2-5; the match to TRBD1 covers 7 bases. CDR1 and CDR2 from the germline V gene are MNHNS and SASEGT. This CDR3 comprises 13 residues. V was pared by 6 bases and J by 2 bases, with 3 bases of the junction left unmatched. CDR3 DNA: TGTGCCAGCAGGGGACAGCCGCAAGAGACCCAGTACTTC. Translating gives CASRGQPQETQYF.

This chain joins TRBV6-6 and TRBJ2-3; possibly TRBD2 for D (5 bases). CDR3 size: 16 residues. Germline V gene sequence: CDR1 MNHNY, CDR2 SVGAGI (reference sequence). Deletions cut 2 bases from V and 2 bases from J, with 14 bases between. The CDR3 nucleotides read TGTGCCAGCAGTTACCCGAGGGCACCGTCCACAGATACGCAGTATTTT. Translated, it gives CASSYPRAPSTDTQYF.

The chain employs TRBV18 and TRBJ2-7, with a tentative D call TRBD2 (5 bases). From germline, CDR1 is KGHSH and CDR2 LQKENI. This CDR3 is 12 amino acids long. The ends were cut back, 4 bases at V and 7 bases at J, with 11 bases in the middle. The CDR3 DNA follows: TGTGCCAGCTCACTGGCCGAGCGGGAGCAGTACTTC. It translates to CASSLAEREQYF.

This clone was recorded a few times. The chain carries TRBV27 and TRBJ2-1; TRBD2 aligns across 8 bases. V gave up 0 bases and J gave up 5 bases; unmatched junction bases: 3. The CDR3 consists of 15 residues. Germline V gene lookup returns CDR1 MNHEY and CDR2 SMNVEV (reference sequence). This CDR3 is CASSLSTSGHNEQFF. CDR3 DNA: TGTGCCAGCAGTTTATCAACTAGCGGCCACAATGAGCAGTTCTTC.

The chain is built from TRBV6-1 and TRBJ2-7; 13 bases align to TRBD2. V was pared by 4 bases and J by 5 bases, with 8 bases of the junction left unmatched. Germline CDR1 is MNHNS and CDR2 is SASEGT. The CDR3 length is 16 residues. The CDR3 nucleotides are TGTGCCAGCAGTGCCCTCACTAGCGGGAGGGCCCACGAGCAGTACTTC. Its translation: CASSALTSGRAHEQYF.

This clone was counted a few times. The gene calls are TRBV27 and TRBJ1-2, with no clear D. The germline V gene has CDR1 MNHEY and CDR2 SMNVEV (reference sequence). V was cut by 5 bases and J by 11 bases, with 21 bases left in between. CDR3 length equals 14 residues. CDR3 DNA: TGTGCCAGCAGTCGACAAACGGAGGCCGCCGTTTACACCTTC. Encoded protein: CASSRQTEAAVYTF.

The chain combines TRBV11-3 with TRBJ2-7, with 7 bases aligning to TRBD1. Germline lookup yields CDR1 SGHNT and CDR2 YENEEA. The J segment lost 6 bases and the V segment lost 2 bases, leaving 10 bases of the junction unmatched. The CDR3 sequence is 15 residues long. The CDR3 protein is CASSLNGQDSSEQYF. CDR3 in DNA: TGTGCCAGCAGCTTAAATGGACAGGATTCGAGCGAGCAGTACTTC.

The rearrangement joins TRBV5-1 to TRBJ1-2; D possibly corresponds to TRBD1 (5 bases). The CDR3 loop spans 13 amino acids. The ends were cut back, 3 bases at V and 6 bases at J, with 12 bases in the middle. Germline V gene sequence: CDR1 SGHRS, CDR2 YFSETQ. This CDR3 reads CASSWQGGDGYTF. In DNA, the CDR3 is TGCGCCAGCAGCTGGCAGGGTGGAGATGGCTACACCTTC.

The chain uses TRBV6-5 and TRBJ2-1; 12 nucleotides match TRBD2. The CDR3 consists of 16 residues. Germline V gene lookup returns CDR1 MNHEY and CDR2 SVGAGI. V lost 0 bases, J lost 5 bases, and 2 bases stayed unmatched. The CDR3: CASSYSTSGSHNEQFF. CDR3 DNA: TGTGCCAGCAGTTACTCGACTAGCGGGAGCCACAATGAGCAGTTCTTC.

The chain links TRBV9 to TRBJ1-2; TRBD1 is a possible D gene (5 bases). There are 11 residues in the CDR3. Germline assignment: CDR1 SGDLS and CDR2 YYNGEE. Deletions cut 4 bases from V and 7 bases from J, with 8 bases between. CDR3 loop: CASSSDSGYTF. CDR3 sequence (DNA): TGTGCCAGCAGCTCCGACAGTGGCTACACCTTC.

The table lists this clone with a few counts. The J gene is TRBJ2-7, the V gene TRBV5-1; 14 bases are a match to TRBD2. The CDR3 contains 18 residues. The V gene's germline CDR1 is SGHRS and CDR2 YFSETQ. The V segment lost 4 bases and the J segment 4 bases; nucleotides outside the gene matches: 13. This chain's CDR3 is CASSPGTSGGLGRYEQYF. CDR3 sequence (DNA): TGCGCCAGCAGCCCGGGGACTAGCGGGGGCCTCGGCAGGTACGAGCAGTACTTC.

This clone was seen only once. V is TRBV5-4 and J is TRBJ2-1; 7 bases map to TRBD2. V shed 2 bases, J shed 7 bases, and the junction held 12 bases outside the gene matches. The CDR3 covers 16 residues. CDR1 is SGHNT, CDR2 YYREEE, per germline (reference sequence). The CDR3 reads CASSLRREKSGNEQFF. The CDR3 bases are TGTGCCAGCAGCTTACGGCGGGAGAAATCGGGGAATGAGCAGTTCTTC.

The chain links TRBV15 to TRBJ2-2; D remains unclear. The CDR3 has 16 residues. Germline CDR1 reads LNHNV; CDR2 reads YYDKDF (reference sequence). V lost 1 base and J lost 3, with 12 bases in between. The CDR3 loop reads CATSRGTSSDTGELFF. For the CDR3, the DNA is TGTGCCACCAGCAGAGGAACGAGCTCGGACACCGGGGAGCTGTTTTTT.